The 19 T cell receptor beta chains presented below share a single source sample, sequenced in a study of shared clonotypes between healthy human individuals. Profiling relied on immunoSEQ multiplex PCR, and the TCRdb table lists in-frame clones only, not all of them. The profile shows roughly 2 million clones, around 95% of them singletons. Sequenced sample: naive CD4+ T cells sorted from blood. Subset meaning: CD45RA+ positively selected. The source of these receptors is a young man in good health.

The J gene is TRBJ1-6, the V gene TRBV5-1; TRBD1 agrees at 9 bases. The CDR3 contains 13 residues. The V segment lost 0 bases and the J segment 12 bases; nucleotides outside the gene matches: 1. Germline loops: CDR1 SGHRS, CDR2 YFSETQ. In DNA, the CDR3 is TGCGCCAGCAGCTTGGGGGACAGGGAACCCCTCCACTTT. Protein sequence: CASSLGDREPLHF. The whole variable domain, remainder taken from reference TRBV5-1 and TRBJ1-6, is KAGVTQTPRYLIKTRGQQVTLSCSPISGHRSVSWYQQTPGQGLQFLFEYFSETQRNKGNFPGRFSGRQFSNSRSEMNVSTLELGDSALYLCASSLGDREPLHFGNGTRLTVT.

The chain has TRBV6-5 and TRBJ2-3; TRBD1 matches 8 bases. Germline values: CDR1 MNHEY, CDR2 SVGAGI. The CDR3 has 14 residues. V lost 2 bases to trimming and J lost 7 bases; unmatched junction nucleotides: 5. CDR3 DNA sequence: TGTGCCAGCAGTTACGAGGGACAGGCAAATACGCAGTATTTT. Amino acid sequence: CASSYEGQANTQYF.

Only one count was recorded for this clone. This CDR3 is also generated by other DNA sequences in the sample. V and J are TRBV5-1 and TRBJ2-2; TRBD1 agrees at 8 bases. Trimming removed 4 bases from V and 4 bases from J; junction bases left unmatched: 3. This CDR3 spans 14 amino acids. Germline V lookup: CDR1 SGHRS, CDR2 YFSETQ. The CDR3 is CASSPGQGTGELFF. The CDR3 DNA is TGCGCCAGCAGCCCAGGACAGGGCACCGGGGAGCTGTTTTTT.

The rearrangement joins TRBV7-2 to TRBJ2-1; D perhaps matches TRBD1 (5 bases). Trimming took off 0 bases at V and 5 bases at J, with 5 bases between the two ends. CDR3 length equals 13 residues. Germline V gene lookup returns CDR1 SGHTA and CDR2 FQGNSA. The CDR3 sequence: CASSLAGHNEQFF. The CDR3 region has the DNA TGTGCCAGCAGCTTAGCGGGGCACAATGAGCAGTTCTTC. Using reference TRBV7-2 and TRBJ2-1 for the parts outside the CDR3, the full variable domain is GAGVSQSPSNKVTEKGKDVELRCDPISGHTALYWYRQSLGQGLEFLIYFQGNSAPDKSGLPSDRFSAERTGGSVSTLTIQRTQQEDSAVYLCASSLAGHNEQFFGPGTRLTVL.

This sequence joins TRBV5-1 and TRBJ2-5, with unresolved D. The V and J ends lost 0 bases and 1 base respectively, with 7 bases between them. CDR3 length equals 14 residues. Germline CDR1 is SGHRS and CDR2 is YFSETQ. As DNA, the CDR3 is TGCGCCAGCAGCTTGGTAGGATTCCAAGAGACCCAGTACTTC. Protein: CASSLVGFQETQYF. The full variable domain, its missing parts supplied by reference TRBV5-1 and TRBJ2-5, is KAGVTQTPRYLIKTRGQQVTLSCSPISGHRSVSWYQQTPGQGLQFLFEYFSETQRNKGNFPGRFSGRQFSNSRSEMNVSTLELGDSALYLCASSLVGFQETQYFGPGTRLLVL.

V gene TRBV7-9 combines with J gene TRBJ2-5; 12 nucleotides line up with TRBD2. Germline V lookup: CDR1 SEHNR, CDR2 FQNEAQ (reference sequence). V was clipped by 5 bases and J by 4 bases; unmatched bases: 2. There are 14 residues in the CDR3. The CDR3 bases are TGTGCCAGCAGCACGACTAGCGGGAGAGAGACCCAGTACTTC. Protein: CASSTTSGRETQYF.

Worth noting for this clone: This sample also contains other DNA sequences that code for the same CDR3. The V gene is TRBV30, the J gene TRBJ1-1; D is uncertain. Germline V gives CDR1 GTSNPN, CDR2 SVGIG (reference sequence). The CDR3 contains 13 residues. V was pared by 2 bases and J by 0 bases, with 7 bases between. The CDR3 coding sequence is TGTGCCTGGAGTTCCCGAGTGAACACTGAAGCTTTCTTT. Protein: CAWSSRVNTEAFF.

This chain uses TRBV28 with TRBJ2-5, with a weak D call TRBD1 (5 bases). CDR3 length equals 14 residues. Trimming took 7 bases from V and 5 from J, leaving 17 bases between them. CDR1 and CDR2 (germline): MDHEN, SYDVKM. The CDR3 spells CASNPHQGWETQYF. The CDR3 nucleotides are TGTGCCAGCAATCCCCATCAGGGTTGGGAGACCCAGTACTTC.

The chain joins TRBV20-1 to TRBJ1-2; D gene unclear. This CDR3 has 11 amino acids. CDR1 DFQATT and CDR2 SNEGSKA come from the germline V gene (reference sequence). The V end was cut by 3 bases, the J end by 8 bases, with 10 bases between. The CDR3 loop is CSASGASGYTF. The CDR3 nucleotides are TGCAGTGCTAGTGGTGCCTCGGGCTACACCTTC.

In DNA form, the CDR3 reads TGCGCCAGCAGCTCCCAGGGGGCGGCTGAAGCTTTCTTT. Translation gives CASSSQGAAEAFF. This sequence joins TRBV5-1 and TRBJ1-1, with 8 nucleotides matching TRBD1. Trimming removed 3 bases from V and 6 bases from J; junction bases left unmatched: 4. Germline CDR1 reads SGHRS; CDR2 reads YFSETQ. This CDR3 is built from 13 residues.

The chain joins TRBV27 to TRBJ1-6, with TRBD1 as a possible D gene (5 bases). The CDR3 spans 14 residues. Trimming removed 6 bases at V and 5 bases at J, with 11 bases between. The germline V gene encodes CDR1 MNHEY and CDR2 SMNVEV (reference sequence). The CDR3 coding sequence is TGTGCCAGCAGCGGCGGGACGGATAATTCACCCCTCCACTTT. The encoded protein is CASSGGTDNSPLHF.

The chain combines TRBV5-1 with TRBJ2-5, with a weak D call TRBD2 (5 bases). V lost 0 bases and J 5 bases, leaving 14 bases between the germline ends. The germline gives CDR1 SGHRS, CDR2 YFSETQ. The CDR3 loop spans 15 amino acids. The CDR3 DNA reads as TGCGCCAGCAGCTTGGAGGGAACTAGTTCCGAGACCCAGTACTTC. This gives the protein CASSLEGTSSETQYF.

The chain combines TRBV9 with TRBJ1-5; 7 bases agree with TRBD1. CDR1 SGDLS and CDR2 YYNGEE come from the germline V gene. The CDR3 has 15 residues. V lost 3 bases, J lost 5 bases, and 8 bases stayed unmatched. CDR3 amino acids: CASSAGQASYQPQHF. CDR3 nucleotide sequence: TGTGCCAGCAGCGCCGGACAGGCGTCTTATCAGCCCCAGCATTTT. The variable domain in full, completed from reference TRBV9 and TRBJ1-5, reads DSGVTQTPKHLITATGQRVTLRCSPRSGDLSVYWYQQSLDQGLQFLIQYYNGEERAKGNILERFSAQQFPDLHSELNLSSLELGDSALYFCASSAGQASYQPQHFGDGTRLSIL.

The CDR3 sequence is CASSVVGLEKNTGELFF. CDR3 nucleotides: TGTGCCAGCAGCGTAGTGGGCCTAGAAAAGAACACCGGGGAGCTGTTTTTT. V and J are TRBV28 and TRBJ2-2; D is unclear. The germline CDR1 and CDR2 sequences are MDHEN and SYDVKM. Trimming removed 6 bases at V and 1 base at J, with 18 bases between. The CDR3 is made up of 17 amino acids.

The chain employs TRBV28 and TRBJ1-2; D may be TRBD1 (5 bases). Trimming took off 7 bases at V and 2 bases at J, with 17 bases between the two ends. The CDR3 loop spans 15 amino acids. Looked up from germline, CDR1 is MDHEN and CDR2 is SYDVKM. The CDR3, as DNA: TGTGCCAGCAATTCCCCGGGAGGGGAAAACTATGGCTACACCTTC. It codes for CASNSPGGENYGYTF.

The chain recombines TRBV6-6 with TRBJ1-4; D call uncertain. The CDR3 is 15 amino acids. Germline V CDR1 and CDR2: MNHNY, SVGAGI (reference sequence). V lost 6 bases to trimming and J lost 8 bases, with 19 bases between them. CDR3 nucleotide sequence: TGTGCCAGCAGCCGCCCGCCGGGGAGTAGCGAAAAACTGTTTTTT. Amino acid sequence: CASSRPPGSSEKLFF.

As to this clone: Other nucleotide sequences in the sample specify the same CDR3. The J gene is TRBJ2-7, the V gene TRBV30, with D possibly TRBD2 on 6 matching bases. The V and J ends lost 0 bases and 7 bases respectively, with 7 bases between them. Germline CDR1 and CDR2: GTSNPN and SVGIG (reference sequence). This CDR3 is built from 11 residues. CDR3 residues: CAWSVGLEQYF. CDR3 bases: TGTGCCTGGAGTGTTGGACTAGAGCAGTACTTC.

This chain connects TRBV7-2 to TRBJ2-5; D uncertain. V shed 2 bases and J shed 5 bases, with 9 bases lying between them. CDR1 SGHTA and CDR2 FQGNSA come from the germline V gene. The CDR3 contains 13 residues. CDR3 coding DNA: TGTGCCAGCAGCTTAAGGGTCTCGGAGACCCAGTACTTC. Encoded protein: CASSLRVSETQYF.

The V gene is TRBV6-5, the J gene TRBJ2-3; TRBD2 matches at 7 bases. Germline V gene lookup returns CDR1 MNHEY and CDR2 SVGAGI. V shed 4 bases, J shed 2 bases, and the junction held 3 bases outside the gene matches. This CDR3 contains 14 residues. For the CDR3, the DNA is TGTGCCAGCAGTTCTAGCGGAAACACAGATACGCAGTATTTT. Its translation is CASSSSGNTDTQYF.